This T cell receptor (beta chain) was observed in a study of T cell repertoires in cytomegalovirus infection (dated by TCRdb to between 2017 and 2020). Looking at the study overall: Donor HLA type was relevant to the analysis, because carriage of CMV infection together with the matching HLA type was indicated by public TCR beta signatures. The investigation overall reported the following: In the ex vivo response, HLA-C-restricted CMV-specific TCR beta clonotypes were dominant, and in two of eight donors the single most frequent clonotype came from this HLA-C-restricted group. In both this cohort and an independent cohort of approximately 350 donors, the cumulative frequency of public TCR beta family members distinguished carriers of CMV infection plus the relevant HLA type.

The sequencing machine was an Illumina HiSeq 1500. TCRdb ran its own pipeline on the public reads, namely fastp trimming at Q25 and MiXCR clone calling, and kept in-frame beta chains. CDR3 protein sequences are deduplicated, and each keeps its most common genes and DNA. The sample table holds about 450,000 distinct CDR3 sequences, of which about 33% were seen once. The ten largest clones take up approximately 13% of the sample. Notes on this clonotype: It has no known antigen specificity. One junction end disagrees with the germline gene, perhaps due to a read error.

Specimen: PBMCs. This clonotype was sampled from a human donor in good health (CMV status not recorded). Some clones in this sample may be carry-over from other donors' samples.

The DNA sequence reads TGTGCCATCAGTGCGGACGGACTGAACACCGGGGAGCTGTTTTTT. It codes for CAISADGLNTGELFF. This receptor chain uses TRBV6-1 and TRBJ2-2; the D gene is perhaps TRBD2, on 5 matching bases. CDR1 and CDR2, looked up from the germline V gene, are MNHNS and SASEGT. The CDR3 spans 15 residues, from the cysteine through the phenylalanine. Left in the record is the CDR3 DNA by itself, 45 bases read in frame from the first base.